This TCR beta chain was recorded in a study of blood T cell repertoires in COVID-19 (dated by TCRdb to between 2020 and 2021). Context from the whole study: Samples covering the acute and convalescent phases of COVID-19 were provided by collaborators in the United States, Italy and Spain. The repertoires were released in a freely available public database meant as a resource for research on the immune response to SARS-CoV-2. The dataset comprised deeply sampled blood TCRbeta repertoires from subjects exposed to, actively infected with, or recovered from COVID-19. Where HLA class I and class II types were available, the types were taken from metadata supplied by the sample provider, not from assay-based typing. The material from the prospective study consisted of cDNA or gDNA derived from T cells, B-cell-depleted T cells, or PBMCs. Nearly every sample came with metadata listing a de-identified subject ID, COVID-19 status, age in years and sex. The samples were drawn from the first 160 participants of the ongoing ImmuneRACE study and from under 1,500 subjects provided by 6 global collaborators.

The immunoSEQ Assay, a bias-controlled multiplex PCR, was used to amplify TCRbeta CDR3 regions from genomic DNA. Processing in the source paper ran as follows. Within the assay, amplification of reference gene primers was used to estimate how many nucleated cells each sample contained. Sequence reads were collapsed and filtered to measure the absolute abundance of every unique TCRbeta CDR3 rearrangement. Productive Simpson clonality was computed per sample as the square root of Simpson's diversity index over productive rearrangements. This immuneACCESS table, as held by TCRdb, lists in-frame sequences with V and J called but not all clones. Of the missing ones, under half trace to an unresolved V gene in checked studies; the others have no known cause. V, J and clone size are those of that table, while D and trimming were read from the DNA. This sample comprises under 250,000 clones, more than 85% of them detected only once. Jointly, the top ten make up roughly 0.7% of the sample.

Each collaborating institution followed its own protocols to collect whole blood in K2EDTA tubes. For TCRbeta analysis, collaborators shipped samples as frozen whole blood, isolated PBMCs, or DNA extracted from either of those sample types. As regards this clone: What this receptor recognizes is not known. Base qualities are not provided; no much larger clone lies one nucleotide away.

General findings and caveats noted by the study authors: How much clinical and demographic metadata was included differed by source and by participant, and the metadata was provided uncurated.

As encoded in the germline V gene, CDR1 is SGHDT while CDR2 is YYEEEE. A distance of 14 bases separates the germline ends of V and J, which lose 1 base and 9 bases respectively. The CDR3 spans 14 residues, from the cysteine through the phenylalanine. The entry retains the CDR3 DNA only, 42 bases that are in frame from base 1. This clonotype originated in a man in his forties with acute or convalescent COVID-19. The sequence joins TRBV5-6 to TRBJ2-4; the D gene is perhaps TRBD2, from 5 matching bases. Sequencing was done on a sample of peripheral blood. The DNA sequence reads TGTGCCAGCAGCTTGCGGGGAAGTATCGGCATTCAGTACTTC. Translated, it reads CASSLRGSIGIQYF.